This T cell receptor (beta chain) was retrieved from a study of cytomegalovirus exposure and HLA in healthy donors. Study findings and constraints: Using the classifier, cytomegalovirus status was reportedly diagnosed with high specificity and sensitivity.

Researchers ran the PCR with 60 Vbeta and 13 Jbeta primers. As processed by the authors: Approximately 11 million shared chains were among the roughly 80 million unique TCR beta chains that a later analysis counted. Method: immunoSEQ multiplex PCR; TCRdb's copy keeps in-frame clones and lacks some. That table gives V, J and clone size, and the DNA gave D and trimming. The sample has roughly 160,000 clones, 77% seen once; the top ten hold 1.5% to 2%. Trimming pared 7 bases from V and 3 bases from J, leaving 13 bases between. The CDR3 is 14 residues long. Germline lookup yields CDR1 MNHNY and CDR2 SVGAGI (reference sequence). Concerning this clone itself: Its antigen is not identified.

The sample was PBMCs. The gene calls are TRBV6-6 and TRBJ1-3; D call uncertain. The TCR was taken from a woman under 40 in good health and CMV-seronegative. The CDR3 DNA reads TGTGCCAGCAACCTGGACGGGGTTGGAAACACCATATATTTT. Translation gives CASNLDGVGNTIYF.